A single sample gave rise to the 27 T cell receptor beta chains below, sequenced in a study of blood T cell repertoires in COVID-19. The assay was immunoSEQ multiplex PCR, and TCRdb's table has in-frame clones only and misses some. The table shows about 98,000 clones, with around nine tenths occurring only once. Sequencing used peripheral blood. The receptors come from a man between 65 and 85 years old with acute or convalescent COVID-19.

The CDR3 loop is CASSPFGTGSSTDTQYF. The CDR3 DNA sequence: TGCGCCAGCAGTCCCTTCGGGACAGGTTCTAGCACAGATACGCAGTATTTT. The V gene is TRBV4-1, the J gene TRBJ2-3, with 8 bases matching TRBD1. Germline CDR1 is MGHRA and CDR2 is YSYEKL. This CDR3 contains 17 residues. After removal of 6 bases from V and 0 bases from J, the junction contained 11 bases not matched to a gene.

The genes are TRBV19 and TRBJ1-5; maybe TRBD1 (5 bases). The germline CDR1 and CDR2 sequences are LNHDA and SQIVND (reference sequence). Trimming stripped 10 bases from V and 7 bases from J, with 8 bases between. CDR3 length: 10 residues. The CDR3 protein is CATGGQPQHF. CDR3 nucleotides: TGTGCCACGGGGGGGCAGCCCCAGCATTTT.

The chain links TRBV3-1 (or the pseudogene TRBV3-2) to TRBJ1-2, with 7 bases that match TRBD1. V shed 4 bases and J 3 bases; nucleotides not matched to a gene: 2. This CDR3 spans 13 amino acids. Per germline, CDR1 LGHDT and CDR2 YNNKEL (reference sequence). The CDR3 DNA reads TGTGCCAGCAGCCCCCAGGGGGACTATGGCTACACCTTC. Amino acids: CASSPQGDYGYTF.

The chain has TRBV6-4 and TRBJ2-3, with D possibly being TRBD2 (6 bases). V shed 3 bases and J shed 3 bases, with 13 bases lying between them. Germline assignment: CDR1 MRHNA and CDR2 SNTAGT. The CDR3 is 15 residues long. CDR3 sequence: CASSERGYGTDTQYF. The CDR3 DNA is TGTGCCAGCAGTGAACGGGGGTATGGGACAGATACGCAGTATTTT.

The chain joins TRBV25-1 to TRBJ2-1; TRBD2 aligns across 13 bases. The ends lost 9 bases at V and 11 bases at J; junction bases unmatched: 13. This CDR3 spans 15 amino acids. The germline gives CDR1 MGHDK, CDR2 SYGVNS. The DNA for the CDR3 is TGTGCCAGTGCTGTCCCGGGACTAGCGGGGCCACAGCAGTTCTTC. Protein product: CASAVPGLAGPQQFF.

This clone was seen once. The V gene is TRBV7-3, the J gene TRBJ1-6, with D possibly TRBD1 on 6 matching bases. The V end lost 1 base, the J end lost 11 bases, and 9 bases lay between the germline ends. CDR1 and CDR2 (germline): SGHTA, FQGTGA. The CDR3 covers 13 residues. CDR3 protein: CASSLNGQPPLHF. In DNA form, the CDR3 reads TGTGCCAGCAGCTTAAATGGACAGCCACCCCTCCACTTT.

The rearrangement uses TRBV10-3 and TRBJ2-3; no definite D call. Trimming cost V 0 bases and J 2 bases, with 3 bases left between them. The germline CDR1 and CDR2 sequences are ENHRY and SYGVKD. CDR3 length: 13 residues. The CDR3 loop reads CAISESYTDTQYF. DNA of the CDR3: TGTGCCATCAGTGAGTCGTACACAGATACGCAGTATTTT.

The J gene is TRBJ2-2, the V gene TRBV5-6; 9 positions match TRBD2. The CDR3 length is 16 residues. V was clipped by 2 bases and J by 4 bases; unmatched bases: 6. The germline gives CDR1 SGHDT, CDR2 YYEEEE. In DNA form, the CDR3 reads TGTGCCAGCAGCTTTTTTAGCGGGGGTGTCACCGGGGAGCTGTTTTTT. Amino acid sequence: CASSFFSGGVTGELFF.

The CDR3 loop reads CASSTFDYGYTF. As DNA, the CDR3 is TGTGCCAGCAGCACTTTTGACTATGGCTACACCTTC. The chain carries TRBV5-6 and TRBJ1-2, with D hard to call. Trimming shortened V by 4 bases and J by 3 bases, and 7 bases separated the two germline ends. The CDR3 spans 12 residues. Germline loops: CDR1 SGHDT, CDR2 YYEEEE.

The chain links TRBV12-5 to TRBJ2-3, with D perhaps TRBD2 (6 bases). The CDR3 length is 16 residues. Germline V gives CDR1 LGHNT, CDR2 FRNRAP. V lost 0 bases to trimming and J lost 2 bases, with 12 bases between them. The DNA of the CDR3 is TGTGCTAGTGGTTTGGTACTAAGCGGGTCCACAGATACGCAGTATTTT. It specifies CASGLVLSGSTDTQYF.

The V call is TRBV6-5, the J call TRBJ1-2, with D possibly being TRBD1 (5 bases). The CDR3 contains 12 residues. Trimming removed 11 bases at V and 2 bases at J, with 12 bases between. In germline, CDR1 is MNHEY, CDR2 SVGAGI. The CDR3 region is CACGGRNYGYTF. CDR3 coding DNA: TGTGCCTGTGGGGGGAGAAACTATGGCTACACCTTC.

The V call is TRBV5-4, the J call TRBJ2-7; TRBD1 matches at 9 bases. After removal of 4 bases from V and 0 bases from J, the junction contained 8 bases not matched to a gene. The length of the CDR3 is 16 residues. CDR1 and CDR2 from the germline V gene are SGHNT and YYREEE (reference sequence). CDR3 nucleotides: TGTGCCAGCAGCAAGACCGGGACAGGGTACTCCTACGAGCAGTACGTC. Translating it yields CASSKTGTGYSYEQYV.

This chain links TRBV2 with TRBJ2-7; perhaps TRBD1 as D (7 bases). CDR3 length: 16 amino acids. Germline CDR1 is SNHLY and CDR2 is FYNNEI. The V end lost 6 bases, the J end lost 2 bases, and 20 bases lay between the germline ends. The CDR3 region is CASRGGRLEGAYEQYF. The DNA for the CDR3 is TGTGCCAGCAGAGGGGGCCGACTAGAAGGCGCCTACGAGCAGTACTTC.

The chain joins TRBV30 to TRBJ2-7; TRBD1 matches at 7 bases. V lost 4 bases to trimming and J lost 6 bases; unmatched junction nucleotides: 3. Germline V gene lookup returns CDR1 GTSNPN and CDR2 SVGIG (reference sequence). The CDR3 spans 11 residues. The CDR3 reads CAWNRGPEQYF. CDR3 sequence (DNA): TGTGCCTGGAACAGGGGTCCCGAGCAGTACTTC.

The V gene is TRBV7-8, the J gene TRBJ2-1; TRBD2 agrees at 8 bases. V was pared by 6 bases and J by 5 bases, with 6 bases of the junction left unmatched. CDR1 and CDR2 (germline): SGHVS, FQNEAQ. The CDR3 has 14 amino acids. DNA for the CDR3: TGTGCCAGCAGTCCCGGGGGGGCGGACAATGAGCAGTTCTTC. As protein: CASSPGGADNEQFF.

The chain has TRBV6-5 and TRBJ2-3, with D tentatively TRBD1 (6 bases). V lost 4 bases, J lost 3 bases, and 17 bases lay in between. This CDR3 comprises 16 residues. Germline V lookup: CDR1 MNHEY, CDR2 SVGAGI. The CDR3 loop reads CASSSWNRVGTDTQYF. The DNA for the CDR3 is TGTGCCAGCAGTTCGTGGAACAGGGTGGGGACAGATACGCAGTATTTT.

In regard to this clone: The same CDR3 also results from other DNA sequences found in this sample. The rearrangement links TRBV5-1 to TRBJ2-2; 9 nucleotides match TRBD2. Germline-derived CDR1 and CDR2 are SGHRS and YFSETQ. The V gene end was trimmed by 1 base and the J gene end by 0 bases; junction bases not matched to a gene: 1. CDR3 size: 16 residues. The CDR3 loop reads CASSLRLAANTGELFF. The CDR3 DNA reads TGCGCCAGCAGCTTGCGACTAGCGGCGAACACCGGGGAGCTGTTTTTT.

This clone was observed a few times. The CDR3 reads CASSLLQGATNEKLFF. The CDR3 bases are TGCGCCAGCAGCTTGCTACAGGGAGCAACTAATGAAAAACTGTTTTTT. The genes are TRBV5-1 and TRBJ1-4; TRBD1 might be the D (6 bases). Germline V gives CDR1 SGHRS, CDR2 YFSETQ. V gave up 1 base and J gave up 0 bases, with 10 bases separating them. The CDR3 contains 16 residues. The variable domain in full, with the rest retrieved from reference TRBV5-1 and TRBJ1-4, is KAGVTQTPRYLIKTRGQQVTLSCSPISGHRSVSWYQQTPGQGLQFLFEYFSETQRNKGNFPGRFSGRQFSNSRSEMNVSTLELGDSALYLCASSLLQGATNEKLFFGSGTQLSVL.

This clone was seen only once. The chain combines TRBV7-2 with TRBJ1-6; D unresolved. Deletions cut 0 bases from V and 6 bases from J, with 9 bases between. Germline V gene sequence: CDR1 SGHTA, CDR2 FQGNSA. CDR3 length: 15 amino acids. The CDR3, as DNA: TGTGCCAGCAGCTTAGCGATAACCAGTAATTCACCCCTCCACTTT. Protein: CASSLAITSNSPLHF.

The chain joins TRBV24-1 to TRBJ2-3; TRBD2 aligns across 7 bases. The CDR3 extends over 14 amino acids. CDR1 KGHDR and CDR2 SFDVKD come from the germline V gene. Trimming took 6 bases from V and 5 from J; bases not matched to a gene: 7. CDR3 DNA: TGTGCCACCAGTAGAACGGGGGGAATAGATACGCAGTATTTT. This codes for CATSRTGGIDTQYF.

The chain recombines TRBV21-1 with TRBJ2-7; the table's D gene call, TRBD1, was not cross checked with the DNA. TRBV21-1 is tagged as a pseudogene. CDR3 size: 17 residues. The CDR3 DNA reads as TGTGCCAGCAGCAAAGCGGGGGGAACAGGGGGTGTTTACGAGCAGTACGTC. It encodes CASSKAGGTGGVYEQYV.

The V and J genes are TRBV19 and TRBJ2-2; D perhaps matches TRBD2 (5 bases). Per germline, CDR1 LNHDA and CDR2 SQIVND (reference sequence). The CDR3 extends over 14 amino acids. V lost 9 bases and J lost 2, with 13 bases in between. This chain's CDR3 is CASQAEPNTGELFF. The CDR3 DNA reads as TGTGCCAGCCAAGCGGAGCCAAACACCGGGGAGCTGTTTTTT. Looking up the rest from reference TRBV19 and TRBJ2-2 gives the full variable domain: DGGITQSPKYLFRKEGQNVTLSCEQNLNHDAMYWYRQDPGQGLRLIYYSQIVNDFQKGDIAEGYSVSREKKESFPLTVTSAQKNPTAFYLCASQAEPNTGELFFGEGSRLTVL.

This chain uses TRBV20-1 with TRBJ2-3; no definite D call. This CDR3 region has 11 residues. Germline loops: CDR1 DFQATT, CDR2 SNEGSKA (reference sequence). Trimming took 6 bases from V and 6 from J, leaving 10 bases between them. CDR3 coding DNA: TGCAGTGCATCCAACGGGGATACGCAGTATTTT. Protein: CSASNGDTQYF.

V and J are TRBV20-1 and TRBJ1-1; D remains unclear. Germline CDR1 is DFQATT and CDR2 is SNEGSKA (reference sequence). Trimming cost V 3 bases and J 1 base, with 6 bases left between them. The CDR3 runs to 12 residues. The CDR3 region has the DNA TGCAGTGCTAGTGACGGGAACACTGAAGCTTTCTTT. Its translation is CSASDGNTEAFF.

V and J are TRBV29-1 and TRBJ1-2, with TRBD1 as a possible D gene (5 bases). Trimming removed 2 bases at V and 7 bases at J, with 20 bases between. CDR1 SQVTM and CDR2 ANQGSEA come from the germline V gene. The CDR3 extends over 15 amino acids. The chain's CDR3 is CSVEPHQGSKTGYTF. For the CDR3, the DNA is TGCAGCGTTGAACCTCATCAGGGATCCAAGACTGGCTACACCTTC.

CDR3 nucleotide sequence: TGTGCCAGCAGTCTCGACTGGAATGAAAAACTGTTTTTT. It codes for CASSLDWNEKLFF. The V and J genes are TRBV28 and TRBJ1-4; unclear D gene. Trimming stripped 5 bases from V and 5 bases from J, with 9 bases between. The CDR3 contains 13 residues. The germline CDR1 and CDR2 sequences are MDHEN and SYDVKM. The full variable domain, in which reference TRBV28 and TRBJ1-4 provide the parts outside the CDR3, is DVKVTQSSRYLVKRTGEKVFLECVQDMDHENMFWYRQDPGLGLRLIYFSYDVKMKEKGDIPEGYSVSREKKERFSLILESASTNQTSMYLCASSLDWNEKLFFGSGTQLSVL.

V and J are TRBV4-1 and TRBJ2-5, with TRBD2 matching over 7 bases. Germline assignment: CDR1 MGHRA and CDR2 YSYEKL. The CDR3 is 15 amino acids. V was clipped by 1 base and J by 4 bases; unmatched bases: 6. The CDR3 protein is CASSQGKAGVETQYF. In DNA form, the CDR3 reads TGCGCCAGCAGCCAAGGAAAGGCGGGGGTAGAGACCCAGTACTTC.